This T cell receptor beta chain was captured in a study of T cell responses to AZD1222 COVID-19 vaccine. Notes on the study in general: Two AZD1222 administrations were followed by greater Spike-specific TCR breadth and depth. As reported, nearly half of all spike-specific TCRs target variant regions that are unmutated. The sample set comprised mostly white British donors with more females, and clonal diversity was possibly underestimated.

This CDR3 has 12 residues. The V gene lost 5 bases and the J gene lost 6 bases, with 8 bases spanning the gap. Germline V gives CDR1 SGHAT, CDR2 FQNNGV. Sequencing used immunoSEQ multiplex PCR; TCRdb keeps in-frame clones, though not all of them. The table shows roughly 100,000 clones, with 80% to 90% occurring only once. Details on this clone: The antigen is not known.

The TCR was taken from an adult in good health. The chain carries TRBV11-2 and TRBJ2-4; D ambiguous. The source was peripheral blood, collected on day 0 of AZD1222 vaccination. For the CDR3, the DNA is TGTGCCAGCAGCGAAACGATAAACATTCAGTACTTC. Protein sequence: CASSETINIQYF.